The text below deals with one TCR beta chain. Its antigen is still unknown. One junction end disagrees with the germline gene, perhaps due to a read error. This table comes from immunoSEQ multiplex PCR, and its TCRdb copy is limited to in-frame clones, with some not included. The sample consists of approximately 150,000 clones, around 84% of them appearing once. This specimen comes from a study of cytomegalovirus exposure and HLA in healthy donors. For the study at large: A subsequent analysis reported that the 120 validation repertoires were produced on the same platform that had also been used for the roughly 700 first-cohort repertoires.

Study-wide points: Per published reports, the classifier diagnosed cytomegalovirus status with high specificity and sensitivity. The study flagged some 170 TCR beta chains as cytomegalovirus-associated. Rarity held for most TCR sequences, but there were some public TCRs that occurred in many donors.

This TCR was recovered from a man in his late teens or twenties in good health and CMV-seropositive. The source material was PBMCs.

CDR3 bases: TGTGCCAGCAGCTCTCCGGGACAGGGGTATTCCCCCCTCCACTTT. Encoded protein: CASSSPGQGYSPLHF. The J gene is TRBJ1-6, the V gene TRBV7-9; 10 positions agree with TRBD1. The CDR3 runs to 15 residues. Looked up from germline, CDR1 is SEHNR and CDR2 is FQNEAQ (reference sequence).